This T cell receptor (beta chain) appears in the sequencing data of a study of CD8+ T cells in alopecia areata. Overall study: C3H/HeJ graft donors with spontaneous alopecia, aged roughly 6-13 months, supplied skin that was transplanted onto female C3H/HeJ mice aged about 6-11 weeks. Findings and caveats of the study: Normal scalp showed lower clonality than lesional scalp, especially alopecia totalis/universalis.

This CDR3 contains 14 residues. Germline-derived CDR1 and CDR2 are FNHDT and SITEND (reference sequence). J gave up 2 bases and V 5 bases, and 0 bases lay outside the gene matches. CD4, CD8alpha, NKG2D, NKG2ACE and other markers guided sorting of pooled cutaneous lymph node cells. This clone was seen ten or more times. Its specificity is not known. The gene symbols are mouse symbols. The read stops 4 residues short of the end of the CDR3; the missing end is completed from the germline J gene. Sequencing relied on a cDNA template that was reverse transcribed from extracted RNA. Sequencing was performed with immunoSEQ multiplex PCR; in TCRdb, only in-frame clones are kept and a portion is missing. This sample has over 250,000 clones and no singletons, with more than 0.95% in the ten largest.

This TCR came from a C3H/HeJ mouse with alopecia areata. For this mouse line, the MHC haplotype is H2-k. The sample was CD4+ T cells sorted from a lymph node. The chain joins TRBV19 to TRBJ2-1; 11 bases agree with TRBD2. The CDR3 DNA, read in part, is TGTGCCAGCAGGGACTGGGGGGACTATGCT. This encodes CASRDWGDYA. The full CDR3 protein reads CASRDWGDYAEQFF.